What follows are 9 T cell receptor beta chains derived from one specimen sequenced in a study of control samples from healthy donors and cancer patients. Method: immunoSEQ multiplex PCR; TCRdb's copy keeps in-frame clones and lacks some. The table lists about 250,000 clones, about 80% of them singletons. Sequenced: PBMCs. The receptors derive from a woman aged 55-70 years with lung cancer.

J is TRBJ1-6 and V is TRBV5-4; 9 positions agree with TRBD1. J lost 9 bases, V lost 4 bases, and 5 bases had no gene match. The CDR3 runs 14 residues. Germline CDR1 is SGHNT and CDR2 is YYREEE (reference sequence). CDR3 nucleotides: TGTGCCAGCAGCCGTCGGGACAGGGCTTCACCCCTCCACTTT. Encoded protein: CASSRRDRASPLHF.

The V call is TRBV18, the J call TRBJ1-3; 7 bases line up with TRBD1. The CDR3 is 13 residues long. V gave up 4 bases and J gave up 5 bases; unmatched junction bases: 2. Germline V gene sequence: CDR1 KGHSH, CDR2 LQKENI. CDR3 DNA sequence: TGTGCCAGCTCACAGGGACAGAGAAACACCATATATTTT. Its protein is CASSQGQRNTIYF.

The chain carries TRBV12-3 or TRBV12-4 and TRBJ2-1; D not resolved. Trimming took 6 bases from V and 7 from J, leaving 7 bases between them. This CDR3 contains 11 residues. The DNA for the CDR3 is TGTGCCAGCAGCCCACAGAATGAGCAGTTCTTC. It codes for CASSPQNEQFF.

Points on this clone: The same CDR3 also results from other DNA sequences found in this sample. The rearrangement links TRBV5-1 to TRBJ1-5, with a weak D call TRBD1 (5 bases). V dropped 0 bases and J dropped 1 base, with 11 bases sitting between them. In germline, CDR1 is SGHRS, CDR2 YFSETQ. The CDR3 has 16 residues. The CDR3 is CASSLAGGSSNQPQHF. CDR3 coding DNA: TGCGCCAGCAGCTTGGCCGGGGGGAGCAGCAATCAGCCCCAGCATTTT. Filled out from reference TRBV5-1 and TRBJ1-5, the complete variable domain reads KAGVTQTPRYLIKTRGQQVTLSCSPISGHRSVSWYQQTPGQGLQFLFEYFSETQRNKGNFPGRFSGRQFSNSRSEMNVSTLELGDSALYLCASSLAGGSSNQPQHFGDGTRLSIL.

This clone was seen more than once but under ten times. The genes are TRBV2 and TRBJ1-2; possibly TRBD1 for D (5 bases). Germline lookup yields CDR1 SNHLY and CDR2 FYNNEI. V was shortened by 7 bases and J by 2 bases, with 14 bases between the two germline ends. The CDR3 runs 14 residues. Here the CDR3 DNA reads TGTGCCAGCATAGGGACGAGTATCAACTATGGCTACACCTTC. Protein: CASIGTSINYGYTF. Full variable domain (rest looked up from reference TRBV2 and TRBJ1-2): EPEVTQTPSHQVTQMGQEVILRCVPISNHLYFYWYRQILGQKVEFLVSFYNNEISEKSEIFDDQFSVERPDGSNFTLKIRSTKLEDSAMYFCASIGTSINYGYTFGSGTRLTVV.

This clone was detected only once. This sequence joins TRBV5-1 and TRBJ2-7; 8 bases fit TRBD2. This CDR3 has 16 amino acids. CDR1 and CDR2 (germline): SGHRS, YFSETQ. V shed 0 bases and J 0 bases; nucleotides not matched to a gene: 5. The CDR3 DNA is TGCGCCAGCAGCTTGGAACTAGCGGAACCCTCCTACGAGCAGTACTTC. Protein: CASSLELAEPSYEQYF.

The genes are TRBV4-1 and TRBJ2-7; D gene ambiguous. CDR3 size: 15 residues. Per germline, CDR1 MGHRA and CDR2 YSYEKL. Trimming took off 1 base at V and 0 bases at J, with 10 bases between the two ends. This chain's CDR3 is CASSQVKGSSYEQYF. The CDR3, as DNA: TGCGCCAGCAGCCAAGTCAAGGGAAGCTCCTACGAGCAGTACTTC.

The CDR3 DNA is TGTGCCAGCAGCTCGATGACAGGGGGCAGCGAGCAGTACTTC. It yields the protein CASSSMTGGSEQYF. The chain recombines TRBV5-4 with TRBJ2-7; 10 bases line up with TRBD1. CDR1 is SGHNT and CDR2 is YYREEE in the germline V gene (reference sequence). CDR3 length: 14 residues. The V and J ends lost 3 bases and 6 bases, in that order; junction bases with no gene match: 6.

With respect to this clone: Other DNA sequences in this specimen translate into the identical CDR3. The V call is TRBV12-3 or TRBV12-4, the J call TRBJ2-7, with 10 bases fitting TRBD2. The CDR3 is 13 residues long. Germline trimming cut 8 bases from V and 0 bases from J; bases unmatched to any gene: 1. The CDR3 DNA reads TGTGCCAGCGGACTAGCGGCCTCCTACGAGCAGTACTTC. Translated: CASGLAASYEQYF.